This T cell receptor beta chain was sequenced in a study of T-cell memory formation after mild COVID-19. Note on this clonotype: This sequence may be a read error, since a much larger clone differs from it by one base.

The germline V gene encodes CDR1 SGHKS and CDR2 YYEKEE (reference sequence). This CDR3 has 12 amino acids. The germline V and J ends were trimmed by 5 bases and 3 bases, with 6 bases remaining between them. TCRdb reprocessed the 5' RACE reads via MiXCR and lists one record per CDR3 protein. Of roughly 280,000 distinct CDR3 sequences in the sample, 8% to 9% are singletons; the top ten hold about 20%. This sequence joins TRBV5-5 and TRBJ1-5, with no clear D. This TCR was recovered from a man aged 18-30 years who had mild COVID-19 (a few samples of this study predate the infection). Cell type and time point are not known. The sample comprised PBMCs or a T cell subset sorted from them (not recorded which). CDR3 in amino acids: CASRPYNQPQHF. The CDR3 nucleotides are TGTGCCAGCAGACCTTACAATCAGCCCCAGCATTTT.